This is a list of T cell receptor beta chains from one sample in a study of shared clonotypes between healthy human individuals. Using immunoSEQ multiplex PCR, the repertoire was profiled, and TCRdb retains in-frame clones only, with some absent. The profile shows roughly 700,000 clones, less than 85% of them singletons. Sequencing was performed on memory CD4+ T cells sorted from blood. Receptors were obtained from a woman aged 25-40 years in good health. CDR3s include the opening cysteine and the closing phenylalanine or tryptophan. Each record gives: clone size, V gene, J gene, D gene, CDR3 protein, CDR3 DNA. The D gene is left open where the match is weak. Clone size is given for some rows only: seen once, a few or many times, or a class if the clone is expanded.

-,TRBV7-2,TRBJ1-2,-,CASSSRTAGTVYGYTF,TGTGCCAGCAGCTCTAGGACAGCAGGGACCGTCTATGGCTACACCTTC
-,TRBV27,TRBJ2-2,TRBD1,CASRDGTGSATGELFF,TGTGCCAGCAGGGACGGGACAGGGTCGGCCACCGGGGAGCTGTTTTTT
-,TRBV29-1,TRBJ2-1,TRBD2,CSVTLAGVVNEQFF,TGCAGCGTTACTCTAGCGGGAGTTGTGAATGAGCAGTTCTTC
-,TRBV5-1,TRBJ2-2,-,CASASGLNTGELFF,TGCGCCAGCGCTTCGGGACTGAACACCGGGGAGCTGTTTTTT
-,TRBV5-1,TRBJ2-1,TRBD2,CASRWTSGSPNYNEQFF,TGCGCCAGCAGATGGACTAGCGGGAGCCCCAACTACAATGAGCAGTTCTTC
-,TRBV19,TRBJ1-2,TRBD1,CASSKGGTDGNYGYTF,TGTGCCAGTAGTAAGGGGGGGACAGATGGCAACTATGGCTACACCTTC
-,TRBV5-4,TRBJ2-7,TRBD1,CASSLGSDRGTYEQYF,TGTGCCAGCAGCTTGGGATCGGACAGGGGTACCTACGAGCAGTACTTC
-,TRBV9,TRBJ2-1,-,CASSVRGLTDEQFF,TGTGCCAGCAGCGTCCGGGGGCTCACAGATGAGCAGTTCTTC
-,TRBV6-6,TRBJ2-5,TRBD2,CASRGLAGQETQYF,TGTGCCAGCAGAGGACTAGCCGGGCAAGAGACCCAGTACTTC
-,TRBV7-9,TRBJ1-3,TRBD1,CASSNQGAVSGNTIYF,TGTGCCAGCAGCAATCAGGGGGCTGTATCCGGAAACACCATATATTTT
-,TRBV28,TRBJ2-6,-,CASTGNVGAGANVLTF,TGTGCCAGCACCGGAAATGTGGGCGCTGGGGCCAACGTCCTGACTTTC
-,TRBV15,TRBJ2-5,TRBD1,CATSRGQGEETQYF,TGTGCCACCAGCAGGGGACAGGGGGAAGAGACCCAGTACTTC
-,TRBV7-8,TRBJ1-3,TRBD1,CASSFTGDVGNTIYF,TGTGCCAGCAGCTTTACAGGGGACGTCGGAAACACCATATATTTT
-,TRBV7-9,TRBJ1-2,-,CASSQGEGGYTF,TGTGCCAGCAGCCAAGGAGAGGGCGGCTACACCTTC
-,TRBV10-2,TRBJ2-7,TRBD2,CASSESGLAGVREQYF,TGCGCCAGCAGTGAGTCAGGACTAGCGGGAGTTCGCGAGCAGTACTTC
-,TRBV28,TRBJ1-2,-,CASRGEGSF,TGTGCCAGCCGGGGGGAGGGGAGCTTC
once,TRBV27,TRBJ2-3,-,CASSLSQMRASTDTQYF,TGTGCCAGCAGTTTATCCCAGATGAGGGCTAGCACAGATACGCAGTATTTT
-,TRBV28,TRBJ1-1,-,CASPPRGGIGGNTEAFF,TGTGCCAGCCCCCCAAGAGGGGGAATAGGGGGGAACACTGAAGCTTTCTTT
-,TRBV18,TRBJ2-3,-,CASADSSTDTQYF,TGTGCCAGTGCGGACAGTAGCACAGATACGCAGTATTTT
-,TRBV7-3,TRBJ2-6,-,CASSPELHSGANVLTF,TGTGCCAGCAGCCCAGAACTGCACTCTGGGGCCAACGTCCTGACTTTC
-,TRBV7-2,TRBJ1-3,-,CASSPNMGAGDSGNTIYF,TGTGCCAGCAGCCCCAACATGGGAGCAGGCGACTCTGGAAACACCATATATTTT
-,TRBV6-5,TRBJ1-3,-,CASRRGSGNTIYF,TGTGCCAGCAGAAGGGGCTCTGGAAACACCATATATTTT
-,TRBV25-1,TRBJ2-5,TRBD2,CASSEYRTSGRETQYF,TGTGCCAGCAGTGAATATCGGACTAGCGGGAGGGAGACCCAGTACTTC
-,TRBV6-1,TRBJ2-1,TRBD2,CASSPGTSGRFEQFF,TGTGCCAGCAGCCCCGGGACTAGCGGGAGGTTTGAGCAGTTCTTC
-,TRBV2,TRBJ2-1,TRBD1,CASIMGTGPGWDEQFF,TGTGCCAGTATAATGGGGACAGGCCCTGGATGGGATGAGCAGTTCTTC
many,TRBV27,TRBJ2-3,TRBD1,CASSSILSGTGTDTQYF,TGTGCCAGCAGTTCAATATTGTCCGGGACAGGCACAGATACGCAGTATTTT
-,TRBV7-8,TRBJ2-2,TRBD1,CASSPQGATGELFF,TGTGCCAGCAGCCCACAGGGGGCCACCGGGGAGCTGTTTTTT
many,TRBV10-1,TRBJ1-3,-,CASRGTNSGNTIYF,TGCGCCAGCCGGGGGACAAACTCTGGAAACACCATATATTTT
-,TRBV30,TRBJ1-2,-,CAWSGRGRSYTF,TGTGCCTGGAGTGGCAGGGGCCGTAGCTACACCTTC
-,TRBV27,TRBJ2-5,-,CASSRVGTQLETQYF,TGTGCCAGCAGCCGGGTCGGGACCCAGCTAGAGACCCAGTACTTC
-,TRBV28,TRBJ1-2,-,CASQYGYGYTF,TGTGCCAGCCAATACGGCTATGGCTACACCTTC
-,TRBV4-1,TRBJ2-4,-,CASSQGQLAKNIQYF,TGCGCCAGCAGCCAAGGACAGTTAGCCAAAAACATTCAGTACTTC
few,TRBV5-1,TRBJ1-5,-,CASSLAEMGQPQHF,TGCGCCAGCAGCTTAGCGGAGATGGGCCAGCCCCAGCATTTT
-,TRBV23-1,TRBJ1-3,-,CASSPTPGSPSSGNTIYF,TGCGCCAGCAGTCCCACCCCCGGATCGCCATCCTCTGGAAACACCATATATTTT
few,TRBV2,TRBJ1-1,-,CASSETEGGTEAFF,TGTGCCAGCAGTGAGACCGAGGGGGGCACTGAAGCTTTCTTT
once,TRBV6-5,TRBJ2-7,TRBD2,CASSYSRRGAYEQYF,TGTGCCAGCAGTTACTCTCGACGGGGGGCCTACGAGCAGTACTTC
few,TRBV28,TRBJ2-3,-,CASRVDTDTQYF,TGTGCCAGCAGGGTTGACACAGATACGCAGTATTTT
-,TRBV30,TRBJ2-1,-,CARSYKTTYNEQFF,TGTGCCCGGAGCTACAAGACCACCTACAATGAGCAGTTCTTC
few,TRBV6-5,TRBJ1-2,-,CASSQMDRPKGYTF,TGTGCCAGCAGTCAGATGGACAGACCAAAAGGCTACACCTTC
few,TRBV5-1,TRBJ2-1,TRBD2,CASSRTSGAYNEQFF,TGCGCCAGCAGCCGTACTAGCGGGGCTTACAATGAGCAGTTCTTC
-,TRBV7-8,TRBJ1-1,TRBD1,CASSLMQGAIDTEAFF,TGTGCCAGCAGCTTAATGCAGGGGGCAATAGACACTGAAGCTTTCTTT
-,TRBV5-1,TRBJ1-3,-,CASTEGRTDGNTIYF,TGCGCCAGCACCGAGGGGAGAACGGATGGAAACACCATATATTTT
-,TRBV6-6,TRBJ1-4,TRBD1,CASRQADRENEKLFF,TGTGCCAGCAGACAGGCAGACAGGGAGAACGAAAAACTGTTTTTT
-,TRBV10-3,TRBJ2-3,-,CAHSRDDTQYF,TGTGCCCATTCCCGCGATGATACGCAGTATTTT
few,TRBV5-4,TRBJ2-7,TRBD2,CASSSRREVYEQYF,TGTGCCAGCAGTTCTCGGCGGGAGGTCTACGAGCAGTACTTC